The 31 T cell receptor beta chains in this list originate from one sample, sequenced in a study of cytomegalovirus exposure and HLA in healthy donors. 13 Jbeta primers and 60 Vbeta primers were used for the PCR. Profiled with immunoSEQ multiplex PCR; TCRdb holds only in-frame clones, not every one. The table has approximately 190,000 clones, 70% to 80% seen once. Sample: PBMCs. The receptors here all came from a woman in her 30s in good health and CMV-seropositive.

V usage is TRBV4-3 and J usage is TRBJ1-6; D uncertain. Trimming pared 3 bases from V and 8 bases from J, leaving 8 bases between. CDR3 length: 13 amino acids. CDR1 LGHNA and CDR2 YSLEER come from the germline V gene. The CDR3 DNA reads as TGCGCCAGCAGCCAGGAGACGGATTCACCCCTCCACTTT. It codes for CASSQETDSPLHF.

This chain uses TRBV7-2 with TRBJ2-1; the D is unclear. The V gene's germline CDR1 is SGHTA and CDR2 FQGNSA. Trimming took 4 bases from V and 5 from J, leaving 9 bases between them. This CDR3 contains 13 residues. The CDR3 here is CASSSQYHNEQFF. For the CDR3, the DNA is TGTGCCAGCAGCTCACAATACCACAATGAGCAGTTCTTC.

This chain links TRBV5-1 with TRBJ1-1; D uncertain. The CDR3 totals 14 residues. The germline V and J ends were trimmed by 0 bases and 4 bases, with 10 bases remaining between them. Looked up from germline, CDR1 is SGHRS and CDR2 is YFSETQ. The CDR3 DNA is TGCGCCAGCAGCTTGGACTGGAGCGGCACTGAAGCTTTCTTT. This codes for CASSLDWSGTEAFF.

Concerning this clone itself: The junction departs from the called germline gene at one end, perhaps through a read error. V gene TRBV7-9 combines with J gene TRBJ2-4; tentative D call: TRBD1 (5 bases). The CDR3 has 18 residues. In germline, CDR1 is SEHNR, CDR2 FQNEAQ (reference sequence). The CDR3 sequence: CSSSPRTPLAGAKNIQYF. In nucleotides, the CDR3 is TGTTCCAGCAGCCCACGGACACCTCTGGCAGGCGCCAAAAACATTCAGTACTTC.

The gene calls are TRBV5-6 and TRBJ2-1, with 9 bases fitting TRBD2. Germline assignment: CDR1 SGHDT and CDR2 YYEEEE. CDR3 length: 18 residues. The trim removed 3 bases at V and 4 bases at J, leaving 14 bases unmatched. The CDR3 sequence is CASSSTTLAGARYNEQFF. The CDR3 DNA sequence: TGTGCCAGCAGCTCGACTACTTTAGCGGGAGCACGTTACAATGAGCAGTTCTTC.

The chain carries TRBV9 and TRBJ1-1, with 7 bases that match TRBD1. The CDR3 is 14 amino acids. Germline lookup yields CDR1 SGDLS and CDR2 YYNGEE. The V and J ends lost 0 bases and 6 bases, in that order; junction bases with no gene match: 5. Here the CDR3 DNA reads TGTGCCAGCAGCGTAGGAGGGGGCGGGTCTGAAGCTTTCTTT. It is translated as CASSVGGGGSEAFF.

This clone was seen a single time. CDR3 residues: CGASEWEGQPQHF. Written as DNA, the CDR3 is TGTGGCGCCTCCGAATGGGAGGGTCAGCCCCAGCATTTT. The chain recombines TRBV19 with TRBJ1-5; D call uncertain. The CDR3 totals 13 residues. Germline loops: CDR1 LNHDA, CDR2 SQIVND (reference sequence).

CDR3 protein: CASSLGQETQYF. The CDR3 region has the DNA TGTGCCAGCAGCTTAGGGCAGGAGACCCAGTACTTC. The genes are TRBV7-6 and TRBJ2-5; unclear D gene. The CDR3 contains 12 residues. Germline V CDR1 and CDR2: SGHVS, FNYEAQ. Trimming removed 1 base at V and 5 bases at J, with 5 bases between.

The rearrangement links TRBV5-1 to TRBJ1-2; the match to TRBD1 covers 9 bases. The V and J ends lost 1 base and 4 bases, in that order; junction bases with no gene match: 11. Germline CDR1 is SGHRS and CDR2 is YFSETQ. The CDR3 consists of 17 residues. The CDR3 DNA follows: TGCGCCAGCAGCTTGAGAACAGGGGGCGCGCGGAGCTATGGCTACACCTTC. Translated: CASSLRTGGARSYGYTF.

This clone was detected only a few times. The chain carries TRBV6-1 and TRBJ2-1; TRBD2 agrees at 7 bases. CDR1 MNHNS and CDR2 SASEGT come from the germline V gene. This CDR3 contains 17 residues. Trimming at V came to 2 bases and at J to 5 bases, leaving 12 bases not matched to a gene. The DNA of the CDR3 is TGTGCCAGCAGTGAAAAGAAGTGGGCTAGCGGCCACAATGAGCAGTTCTTC. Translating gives CASSEKKWASGHNEQFF.

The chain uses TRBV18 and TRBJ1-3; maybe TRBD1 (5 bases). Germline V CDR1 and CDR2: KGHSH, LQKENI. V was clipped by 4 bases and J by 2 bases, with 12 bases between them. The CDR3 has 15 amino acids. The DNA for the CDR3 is TGTGCCAGCTCACGTACGGGGGTTACTGGAAACACCATATATTTT. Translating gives CASSRTGVTGNTIYF.

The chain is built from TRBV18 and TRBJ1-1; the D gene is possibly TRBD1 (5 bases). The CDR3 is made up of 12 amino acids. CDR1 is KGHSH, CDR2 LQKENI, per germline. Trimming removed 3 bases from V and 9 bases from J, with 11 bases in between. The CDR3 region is CASSPQGRKAFF. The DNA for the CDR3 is TGTGCCAGCTCACCGCAGGGTCGGAAAGCTTTCTTT.

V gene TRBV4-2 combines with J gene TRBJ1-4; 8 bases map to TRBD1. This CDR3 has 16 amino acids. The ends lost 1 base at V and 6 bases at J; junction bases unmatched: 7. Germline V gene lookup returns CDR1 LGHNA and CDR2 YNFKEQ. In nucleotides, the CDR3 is TGTGCCAGCAGCCAAGGAACAGGGGGTCTTGATGAAAAACTGTTTTTT. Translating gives CASSQGTGGLDEKLFF.

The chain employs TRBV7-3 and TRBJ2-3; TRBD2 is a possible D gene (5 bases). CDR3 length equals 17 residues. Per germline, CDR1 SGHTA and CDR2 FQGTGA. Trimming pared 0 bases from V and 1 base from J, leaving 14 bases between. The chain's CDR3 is CASSLTAAILGTDTQYF. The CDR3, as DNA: TGTGCCAGCAGCTTAACGGCGGCTATACTAGGCACAGATACGCAGTATTTT.

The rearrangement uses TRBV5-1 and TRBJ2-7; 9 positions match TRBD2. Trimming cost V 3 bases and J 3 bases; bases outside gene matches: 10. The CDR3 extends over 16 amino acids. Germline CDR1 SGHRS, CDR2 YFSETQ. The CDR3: CASSWRASGTLYEQYF. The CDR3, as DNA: TGCGCCAGCAGCTGGAGGGCTAGCGGGACGCTCTACGAGCAGTACTTC.

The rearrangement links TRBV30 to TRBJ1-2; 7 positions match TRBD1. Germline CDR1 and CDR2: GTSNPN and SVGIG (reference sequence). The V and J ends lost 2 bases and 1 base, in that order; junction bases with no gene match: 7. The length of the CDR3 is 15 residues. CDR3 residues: CAWSRQGFLNYGYTF. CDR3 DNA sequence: TGTGCCTGGAGTCGACAGGGTTTTCTTAACTATGGCTACACCTTC.

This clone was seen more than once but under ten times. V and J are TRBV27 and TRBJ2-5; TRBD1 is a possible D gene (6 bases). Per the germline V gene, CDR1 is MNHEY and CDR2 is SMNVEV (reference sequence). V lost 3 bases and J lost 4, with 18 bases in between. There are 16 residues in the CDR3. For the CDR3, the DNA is TGTGCCAGCAGTTTCTACTGGACAGTGAACCCAGAGACCCAGTACTTC. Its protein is CASSFYWTVNPETQYF.

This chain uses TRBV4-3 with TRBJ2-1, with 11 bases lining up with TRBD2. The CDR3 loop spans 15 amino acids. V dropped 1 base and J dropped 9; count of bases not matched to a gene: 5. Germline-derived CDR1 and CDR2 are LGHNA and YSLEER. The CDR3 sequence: CASSQALAGAVEQFF. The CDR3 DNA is TGCGCCAGCAGCCAAGCACTAGCGGGAGCCGTTGAGCAGTTCTTC.

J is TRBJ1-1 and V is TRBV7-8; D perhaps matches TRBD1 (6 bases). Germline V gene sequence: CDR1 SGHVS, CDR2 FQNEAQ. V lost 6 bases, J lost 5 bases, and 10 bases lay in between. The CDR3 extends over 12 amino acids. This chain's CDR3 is CASSKGVTEAFF. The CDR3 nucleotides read TGTGCCAGCAGTAAGGGGGTGACTGAAGCTTTCTTT.

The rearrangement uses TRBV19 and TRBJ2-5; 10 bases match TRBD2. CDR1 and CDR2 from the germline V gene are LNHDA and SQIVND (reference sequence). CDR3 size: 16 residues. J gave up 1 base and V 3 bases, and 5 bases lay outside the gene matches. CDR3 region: CASSISSGGLQETQYF. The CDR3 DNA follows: TGTGCCAGTAGTATTTCTAGCGGGGGACTCCAAGAGACCCAGTACTTC.

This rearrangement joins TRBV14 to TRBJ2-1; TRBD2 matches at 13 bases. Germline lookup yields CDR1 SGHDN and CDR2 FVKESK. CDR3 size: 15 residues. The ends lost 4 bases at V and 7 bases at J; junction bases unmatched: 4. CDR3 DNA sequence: TGTGCCAGCAGCCGGGAACTAGCGGGGGGGAATGAGCAGTTCTTC. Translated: CASSRELAGGNEQFF.

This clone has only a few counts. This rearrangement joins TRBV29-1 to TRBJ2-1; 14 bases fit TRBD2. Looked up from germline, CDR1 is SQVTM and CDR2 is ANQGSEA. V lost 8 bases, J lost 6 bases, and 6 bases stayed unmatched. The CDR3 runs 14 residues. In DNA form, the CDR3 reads TGCAGCTCCGGGACTAGCGGGAGAAGCAATGAGCAGTTCTTC. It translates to CSSGTSGRSNEQFF.

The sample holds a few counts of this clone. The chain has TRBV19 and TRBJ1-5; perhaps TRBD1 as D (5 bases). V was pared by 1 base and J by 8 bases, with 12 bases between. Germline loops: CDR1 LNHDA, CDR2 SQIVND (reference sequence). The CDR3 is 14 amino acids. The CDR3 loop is CASSIGGQGKPQHF. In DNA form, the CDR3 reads TGTGCCAGTAGTATAGGGGGCCAAGGAAAGCCCCAGCATTTT.

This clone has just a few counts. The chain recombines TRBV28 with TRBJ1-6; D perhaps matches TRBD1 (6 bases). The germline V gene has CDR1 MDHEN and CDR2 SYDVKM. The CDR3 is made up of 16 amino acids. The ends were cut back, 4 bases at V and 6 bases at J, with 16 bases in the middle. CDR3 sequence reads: CASSYLPQGSNSPLHF. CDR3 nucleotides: TGTGCCAGCAGTTACCTCCCACAGGGTAGTAATTCACCCCTCCACTTT.

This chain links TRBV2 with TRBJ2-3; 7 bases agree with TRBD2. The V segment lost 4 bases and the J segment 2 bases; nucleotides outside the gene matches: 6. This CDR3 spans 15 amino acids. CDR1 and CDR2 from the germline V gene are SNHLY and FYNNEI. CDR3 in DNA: TGTGCCAGCAGTGGCCGGGACTACTACACAGATACGCAGTATTTT. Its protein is CASSGRDYYTDTQYF.

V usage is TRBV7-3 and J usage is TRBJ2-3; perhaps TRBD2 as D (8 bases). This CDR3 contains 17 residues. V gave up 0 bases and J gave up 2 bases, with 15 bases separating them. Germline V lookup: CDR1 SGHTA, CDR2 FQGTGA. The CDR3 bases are TGTGCCAGCAGCTTAACTAGCGGGACAGCTTTCACAGATACGCAGTATTTT. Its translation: CASSLTSGTAFTDTQYF.

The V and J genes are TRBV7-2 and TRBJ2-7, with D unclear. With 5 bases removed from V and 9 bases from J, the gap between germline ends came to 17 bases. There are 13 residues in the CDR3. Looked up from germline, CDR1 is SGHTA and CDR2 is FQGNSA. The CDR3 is CASSTQRGPGQYF. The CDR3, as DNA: TGTGCCAGCAGCACCCAGCGCGGTCCGGGGCAGTACTTC. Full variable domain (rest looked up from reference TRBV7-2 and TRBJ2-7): GAGVSQSPSNKVTEKGKDVELRCDPISGHTALYWYRQSLGQGLEFLIYFQGNSAPDKSGLPSDRFSAERTGGSVSTLTIQRTQQEDSAVYLCASSTQRGPGQYFGPGTRLTVT.

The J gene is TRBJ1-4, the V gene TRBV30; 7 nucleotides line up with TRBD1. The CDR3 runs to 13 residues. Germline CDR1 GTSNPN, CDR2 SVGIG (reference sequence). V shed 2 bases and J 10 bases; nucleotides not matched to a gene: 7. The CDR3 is CAWSYTPGGKLFF. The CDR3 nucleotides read TGTGCCTGGAGTTATACCCCAGGGGGAAAACTGTTTTTT.

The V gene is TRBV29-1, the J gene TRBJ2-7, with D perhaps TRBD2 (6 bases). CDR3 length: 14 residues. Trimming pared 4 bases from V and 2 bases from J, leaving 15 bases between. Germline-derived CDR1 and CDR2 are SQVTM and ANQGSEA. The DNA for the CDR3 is TGCAGCGTTGTAAACCCAGCGGGTACCTACGAGCAGTACTTC. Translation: CSVVNPAGTYEQYF.

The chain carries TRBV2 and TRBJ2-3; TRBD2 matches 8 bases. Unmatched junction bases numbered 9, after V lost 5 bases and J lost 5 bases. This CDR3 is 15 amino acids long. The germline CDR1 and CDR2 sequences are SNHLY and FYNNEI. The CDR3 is CASSTSGGALDTQYF. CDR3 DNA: TGTGCCAGCAGTACTTCCGGGGGGGCCTTAGATACGCAGTATTTT.

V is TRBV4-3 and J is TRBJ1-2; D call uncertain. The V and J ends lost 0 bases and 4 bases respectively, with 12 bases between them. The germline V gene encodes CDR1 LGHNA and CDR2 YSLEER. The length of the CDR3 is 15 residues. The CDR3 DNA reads TGCGCCAGCAGCCAAGATCCGAGCGTTGTCTATGGCTACACCTTC. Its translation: CASSQDPSVVYGYTF.